The 18 T cell receptor beta chains in this list originate from one sample, sequenced in a study of PD-L1 blockade in urothelial cancer. The assay was immunoSEQ multiplex PCR, and TCRdb's table has in-frame clones only and misses some. The sample records some 50,000 clones, approximately 88% being singletons. Stated time point: pretreatment peripheral blood. This material consisted of PBMCs, taken around atezolizumab (anti-PD-L1) treatment. The receptors stem from a woman aged 60-75 years with urothelial cancer.

The V call is TRBV6-1, the J call TRBJ2-7, with 7 bases matching TRBD1. The CDR3 is made up of 13 amino acids. The junction had 5 bases not matched to a gene; V was cut back by 6 bases and J by 3 bases. Germline assignment: CDR1 MNHNS and CDR2 SASEGT. The CDR3 DNA reads TGTGCCAGCAGCAAGAACAGGGGCTACGAGCAGTACTTC. Encoded protein: CASSKNRGYEQYF.

The genes are TRBV5-4 and TRBJ1-2; TRBD1 matches at 8 bases. Per germline, CDR1 SGHNT and CDR2 YYREEE (reference sequence). CDR3 length: 12 residues. CDR3 nucleotides: TGTGTTCCGGGACAGGCGGGTTGGGGCTACACCTTC. Its protein product is CVPGQAGWGYTF.

This chain joins TRBV14 and TRBJ2-7; D call uncertain. V lost 2 bases and J lost 1, with 9 bases in between. In germline, CDR1 is SGHDN, CDR2 FVKESK. CDR3 size: 14 residues. The CDR3 loop reads CASSQLAGSYEQYF. The CDR3 coding sequence is TGTGCCAGCAGCCAACTCGCCGGGTCCTACGAGCAGTACTTC.

The rearrangement links TRBV7-9 to TRBJ2-5; D perhaps matches TRBD2 (5 bases). Looked up from germline, CDR1 is SEHNR and CDR2 is FQNEAQ (reference sequence). The V end was cut by 4 bases, the J end by 7 bases, with 13 bases between. This CDR3 region has 13 residues. CDR3 DNA: TGTGCCAGCAGCTCCAGTCCCGAGGGGACCCAGTACTTC. Its translation is CASSSSPEGTQYF.

J is TRBJ2-7 and V is TRBV29-1, with TRBD1 matching 8 bases. J lost 0 bases, V lost 4 bases, and 5 bases had no gene match. The CDR3 runs to 14 residues. The germline V gene encodes CDR1 SQVTM and CDR2 ANQGSEA. CDR3 DNA sequence: TGCAGCGTTGTAGTGACAGGGGTCTCCTACGAGCAGTACTTC. It translates to CSVVVTGVSYEQYF.

This chain joins TRBV7-9 and TRBJ2-1; a weak D match, TRBD2 (6 bases). V lost 7 bases to trimming and J lost 2 bases, with 9 bases between them. Germline-derived CDR1 and CDR2 are SEHNR and FQNEAQ (reference sequence). The CDR3 runs to 13 residues. The DNA of the CDR3 is TGTGCCAGCACAGCGGGCACCTACAATGAGCAGTTCTTC. It is translated as CASTAGTYNEQFF.

This clone occurred a few times. The chain couples TRBV28 to TRBJ2-7; weak D call: TRBD2 (6 bases). Germline CDR1 reads MDHEN; CDR2 reads SYDVKM. This CDR3 is built from 14 residues. Trimming shortened V by 2 bases and J by 4 bases, and 12 bases separated the two germline ends. CDR3 loop: CASSLGGNQYEQYF. CDR3 DNA: TGTGCCAGCAGTTTAGGCGGGAACCAGTACGAGCAGTACTTC.

This clone was detected once. The chain joins TRBV28 to TRBJ2-5; TRBD1 matches at 11 bases. J lost 5 bases, V lost 3 bases, and 2 bases had no gene match. This CDR3 region has 14 residues. Germline V lookup: CDR1 MDHEN, CDR2 SYDVKM. CDR3 coding DNA: TGTGCCAGCAGTTTCCGGGACAGGGGGGAGACCCAGTACTTC. As protein: CASSFRDRGETQYF.

The V call is TRBV11-2, the J call TRBJ1-3; D perhaps matches TRBD1 (5 bases). CDR3 size: 17 residues. Trimming removed 5 bases at V and 4 bases at J, with 21 bases between. In germline, CDR1 is SGHAT, CDR2 FQNNGV. The CDR3 nucleotides read TGTGCCAGCAGCCCCCCTCAGGGAGGGTACCGAGGAAACACCATATATTTT. It encodes CASSPPQGGYRGNTIYF.

The chain is built from TRBV27 and TRBJ2-1; 9 bases map to TRBD1. The CDR3 is 15 amino acids. V gave up 5 bases and J gave up 2 bases; unmatched junction bases: 4. The V gene's germline CDR1 is MNHEY and CDR2 SMNVEV (reference sequence). The CDR3: CASSRTGGAYNEQFF. The CDR3 bases are TGTGCCAGCAGTCGAACAGGGGGCGCCTACAATGAGCAGTTCTTC.

The rearrangement joins TRBV27 to TRBJ2-1; 8 bases map to TRBD2. CDR1 and CDR2 (germline): MNHEY, SMNVEV (reference sequence). J gave up 6 bases and V 5 bases, and 12 bases lay outside the gene matches. The CDR3 runs 16 residues. This CDR3 reads CASSLGGGLVGNEQFF. CDR3 bases: TGTGCCAGCAGTCTGGGCGGGGGACTAGTGGGCAATGAGCAGTTCTTC.

This chain uses TRBV5-1 with TRBJ2-2; D is ambiguous. Germline V gives CDR1 SGHRS, CDR2 YFSETQ. V dropped 3 bases and J dropped 0 bases, with 9 bases sitting between them. The CDR3 spans 15 residues. CDR3 DNA: TGCGCCAGCAGCTGGAGACCCCCGAACACCGGGGAGCTGTTTTTT. Translation: CASSWRPPNTGELFF. Full variable domain (missing parts from reference TRBV5-1 and TRBJ2-2): KAGVTQTPRYLIKTRGQQVTLSCSPISGHRSVSWYQQTPGQGLQFLFEYFSETQRNKGNFPGRFSGRQFSNSRSEMNVSTLELGDSALYLCASSWRPPNTGELFFGEGSRLTVL.

The chain employs TRBV6-1 and TRBJ2-2; D perhaps matches TRBD2 (6 bases). Germline CDR1 reads MNHNS; CDR2 reads SASEGT. This CDR3 has 17 amino acids. V was trimmed by 3 bases and J by 2 bases, leaving 16 bases between them. For the CDR3, the DNA is TGTGCCAGCAGTGATTTTTGGAGTAGCGGAAACACCGGGGAGCTGTTTTTT. Translation: CASSDFWSSGNTGELFF.

The rearrangement joins TRBV21-1 to TRBJ2-4; the table gives TRBD1 as D, unverified against the DNA. TRBV21-1 is a pseudogene segment. The CDR3 length is 15 residues. The CDR3 nucleotides are TGTGCCAGCAGCAAAGCGGGGGCCCAAAAAAACATTCAGTACTTC. Its protein is CASSKAGAQKNIQYF.

The V and J genes are TRBV4-2 and TRBJ2-7; 8 bases are shared with TRBD1. CDR1 and CDR2 (germline): LGHNA, YNFKEQ. Losses at the gene ends were 0 bases for V and 2 bases for J; bases not matched to a gene: 6. CDR3 size: 16 residues. The CDR3 loop reads CASSQDAGQGPYEQYF. For the CDR3, the DNA is TGTGCCAGCAGCCAAGACGCCGGACAGGGCCCCTACGAGCAGTACTTC.

The rearrangement links TRBV7-2 to TRBJ2-7, with D perhaps matching TRBD1 (6 bases). Trimming shortened V by 3 bases and J by 5 bases, and 17 bases separated the two germline ends. CDR1 is SGHTA, CDR2 FQGNSA, per germline. The CDR3 is 15 residues long. This chain's CDR3 is CASSFPRGAGDEQYF. In DNA form, the CDR3 reads TGTGCCAGCAGCTTCCCCAGGGGAGCTGGCGACGAGCAGTACTTC.

This CDR3 is CASMGGADYNSPLHF. The CDR3 DNA reads TGTGCCAGCATGGGGGGGGCCGACTATAATTCACCCCTCCACTTT. The J gene is TRBJ1-6, the V gene TRBV7-2, with D maybe TRBD1 (6 bases). Germline values: CDR1 SGHTA, CDR2 FQGNSA. V lost 7 bases to trimming and J lost 3 bases, with 13 bases between them. This CDR3 is 15 amino acids long.

The genes are TRBV7-2 and TRBJ2-3, with TRBD2 identical over 10 bases. V was pared by 5 bases and J by 0 bases, with 14 bases of the junction left unmatched. The CDR3 runs to 19 residues. Germline loops: CDR1 SGHTA, CDR2 FQGNSA. In DNA form, the CDR3 reads TGTGCCAGCAGCCCGCGATGGGCTAGCGGGGGCCTTAGCACAGATACGCAGTATTTT. Protein sequence: CASSPRWASGGLSTDTQYF.